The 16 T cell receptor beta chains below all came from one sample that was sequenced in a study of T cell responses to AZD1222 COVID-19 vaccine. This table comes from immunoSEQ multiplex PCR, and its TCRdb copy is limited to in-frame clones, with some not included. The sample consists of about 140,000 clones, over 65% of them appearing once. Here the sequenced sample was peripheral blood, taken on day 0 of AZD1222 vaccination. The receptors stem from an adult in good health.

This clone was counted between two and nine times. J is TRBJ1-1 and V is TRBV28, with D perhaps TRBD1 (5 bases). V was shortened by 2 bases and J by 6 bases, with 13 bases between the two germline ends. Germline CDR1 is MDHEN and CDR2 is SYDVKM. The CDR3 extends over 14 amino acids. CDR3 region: CASSLVRGPAEAFF. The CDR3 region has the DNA TGTGCCAGCAGTTTAGTTCGGGGCCCAGCTGAAGCTTTCTTT.

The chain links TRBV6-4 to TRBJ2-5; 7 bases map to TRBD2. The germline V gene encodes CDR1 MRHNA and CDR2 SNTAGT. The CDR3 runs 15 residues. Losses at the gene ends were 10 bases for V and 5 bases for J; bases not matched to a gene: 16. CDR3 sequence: CAIPPGGSRDETQYF. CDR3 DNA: TGTGCCATCCCCCCGGGAGGTTCAAGGGACGAGACCCAGTACTTC.

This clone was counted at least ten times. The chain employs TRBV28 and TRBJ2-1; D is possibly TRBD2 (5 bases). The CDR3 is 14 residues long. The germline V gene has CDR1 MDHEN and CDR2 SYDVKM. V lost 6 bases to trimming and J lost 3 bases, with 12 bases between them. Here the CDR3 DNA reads TGTGCCAGCAGCATCCGGACTGACTACAATGAGCAGTTCTTC. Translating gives CASSIRTDYNEQFF. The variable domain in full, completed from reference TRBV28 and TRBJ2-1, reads DVKVTQSSRYLVKRTGEKVFLECVQDMDHENMFWYRQDPGLGLRLIYFSYDVKMKEKGDIPEGYSVSREKKERFSLILESASTNQTSMYLCASSIRTDYNEQFFGPGTRLTVL.

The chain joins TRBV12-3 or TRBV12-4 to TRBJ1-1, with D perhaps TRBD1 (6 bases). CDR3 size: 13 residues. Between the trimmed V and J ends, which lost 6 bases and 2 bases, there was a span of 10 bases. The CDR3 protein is CASSSRGNTEAFF. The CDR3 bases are TGTGCCAGCAGCTCCAGGGGTAACACTGAAGCTTTCTTT.

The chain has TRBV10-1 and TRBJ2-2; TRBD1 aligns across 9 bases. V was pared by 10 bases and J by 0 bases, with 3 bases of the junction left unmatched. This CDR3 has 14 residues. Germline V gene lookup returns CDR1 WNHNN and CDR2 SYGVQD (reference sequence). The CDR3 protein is CATRDRANTGELFF. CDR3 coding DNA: TGCGCCACCAGGGACAGGGCGAACACCGGGGAGCTGTTTTTT.

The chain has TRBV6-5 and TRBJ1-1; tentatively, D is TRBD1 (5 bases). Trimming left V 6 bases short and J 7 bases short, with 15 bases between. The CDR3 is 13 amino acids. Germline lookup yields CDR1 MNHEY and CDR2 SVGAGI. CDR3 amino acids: CASRSRAGGEAFF. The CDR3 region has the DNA TGTGCCAGCAGGTCCCGGGCCGGGGGTGAAGCTTTCTTT.

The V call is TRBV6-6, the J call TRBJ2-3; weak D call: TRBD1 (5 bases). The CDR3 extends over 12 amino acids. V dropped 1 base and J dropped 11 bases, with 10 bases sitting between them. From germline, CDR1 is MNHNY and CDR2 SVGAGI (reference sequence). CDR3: CASSYLEGQQYF. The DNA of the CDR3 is TGTGCCAGCAGTTACTTGGAAGGACAGCAGTATTTT.

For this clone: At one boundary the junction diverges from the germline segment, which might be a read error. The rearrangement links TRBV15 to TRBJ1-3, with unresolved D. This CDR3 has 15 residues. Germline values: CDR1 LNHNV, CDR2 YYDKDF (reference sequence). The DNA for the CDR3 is TGTGCCACCAGCACTCACCCGGGGTCGGGAAACACCATATACTTT. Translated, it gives CATSTHPGSGNTIYF. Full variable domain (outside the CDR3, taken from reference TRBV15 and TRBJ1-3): DAMVIQNPRYQVTQFGKPVTLSCSQTLNHNVMYWYQQKSSQAPKLLFHYYDKDFNNEADTPDNFQSRRPNTSFCFLDIRSPGLGDTAMYLCATSTHPGSGNTIYFGEGSWLTVV.

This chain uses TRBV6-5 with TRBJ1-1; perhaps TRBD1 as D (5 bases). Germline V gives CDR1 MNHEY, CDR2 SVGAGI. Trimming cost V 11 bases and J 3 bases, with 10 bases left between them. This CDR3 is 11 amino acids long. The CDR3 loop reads CAGLGDTEAFF. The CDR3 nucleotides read TGTGCCGGGCTAGGGGACACTGAAGCTTTCTTT.

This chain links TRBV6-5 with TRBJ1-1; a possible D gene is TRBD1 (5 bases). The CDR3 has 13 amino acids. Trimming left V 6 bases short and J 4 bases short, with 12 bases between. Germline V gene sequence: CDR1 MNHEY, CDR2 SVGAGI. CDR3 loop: CASRDPGGTEAFF. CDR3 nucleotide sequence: TGTGCCAGCAGGGATCCTGGGGGCACTGAAGCTTTCTTT.

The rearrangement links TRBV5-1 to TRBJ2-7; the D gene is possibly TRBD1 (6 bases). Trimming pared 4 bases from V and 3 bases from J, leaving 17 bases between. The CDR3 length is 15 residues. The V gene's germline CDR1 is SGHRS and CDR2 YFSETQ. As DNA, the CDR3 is TGCGCCAGCAGCCCGGACGGGACAACTTACTACGAGCAGTACTTC. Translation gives CASSPDGTTYYEQYF.

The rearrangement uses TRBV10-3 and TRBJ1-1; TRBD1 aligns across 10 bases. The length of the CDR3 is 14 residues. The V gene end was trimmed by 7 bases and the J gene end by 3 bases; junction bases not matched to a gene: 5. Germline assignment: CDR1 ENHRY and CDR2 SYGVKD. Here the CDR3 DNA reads TGTGCCATCAAAGGACAGGGGGAGTACACTGAAGCTTTCTTT. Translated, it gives CAIKGQGEYTEAFF.

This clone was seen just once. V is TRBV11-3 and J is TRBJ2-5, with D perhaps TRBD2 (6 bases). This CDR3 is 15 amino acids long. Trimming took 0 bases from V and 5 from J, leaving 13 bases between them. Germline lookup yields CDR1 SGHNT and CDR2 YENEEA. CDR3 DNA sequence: TGTGCCAGCAGCTTAGAGCAGGGAGGTTTCGAGACCCAGTACTTC. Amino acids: CASSLEQGGFETQYF.

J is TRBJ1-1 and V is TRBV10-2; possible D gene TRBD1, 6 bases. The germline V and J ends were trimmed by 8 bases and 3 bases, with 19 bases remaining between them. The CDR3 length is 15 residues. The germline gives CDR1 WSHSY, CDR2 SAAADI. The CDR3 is CASLRSGARYTEAFF. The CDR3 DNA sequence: TGCGCCAGCCTACGATCAGGGGCGAGGTACACTGAAGCTTTCTTT.

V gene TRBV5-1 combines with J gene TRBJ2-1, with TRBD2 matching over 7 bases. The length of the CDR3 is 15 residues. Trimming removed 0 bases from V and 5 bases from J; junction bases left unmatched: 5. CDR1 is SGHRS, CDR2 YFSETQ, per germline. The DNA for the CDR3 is TGCGCCAGCAGCTTGGGGACTAGGGGAGACAATGAGCAGTTCTTC. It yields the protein CASSLGTRGDNEQFF.

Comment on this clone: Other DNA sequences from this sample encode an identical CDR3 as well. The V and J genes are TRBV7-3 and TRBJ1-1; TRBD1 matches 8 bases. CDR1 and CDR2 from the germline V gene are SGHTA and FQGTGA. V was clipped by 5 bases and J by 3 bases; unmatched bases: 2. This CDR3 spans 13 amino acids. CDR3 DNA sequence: TGTGCCAGCAGCCCGGACAGGGACACTGAAGCTTTCTTT. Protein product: CASSPDRDTEAFF.